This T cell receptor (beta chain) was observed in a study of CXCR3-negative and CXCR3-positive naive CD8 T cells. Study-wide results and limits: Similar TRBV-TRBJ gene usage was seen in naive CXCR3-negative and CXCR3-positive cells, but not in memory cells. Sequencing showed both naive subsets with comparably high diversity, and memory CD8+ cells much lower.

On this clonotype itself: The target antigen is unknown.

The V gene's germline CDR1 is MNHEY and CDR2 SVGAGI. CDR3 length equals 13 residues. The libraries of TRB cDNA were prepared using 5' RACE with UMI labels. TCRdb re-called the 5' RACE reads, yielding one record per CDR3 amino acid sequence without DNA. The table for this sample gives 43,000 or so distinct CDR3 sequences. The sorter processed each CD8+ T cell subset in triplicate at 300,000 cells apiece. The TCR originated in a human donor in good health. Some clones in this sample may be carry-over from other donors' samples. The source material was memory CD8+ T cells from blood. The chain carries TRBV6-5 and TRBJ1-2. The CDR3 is CASSYGGDYGYTF.